This T cell receptor (beta chain) was captured by sequencing in a study of shared clonotypes between healthy human individuals. In the study overall: Used for every donor were three CD4 naive, three CD4 memory, two CD8 naive and one CD8 memory plate.

Sequencing was at deep level. Clones were sequenced by immunoSEQ multiplex PCR, and TCRdb holds only the in-frame ones, with some missing. The top ten clones hold almost 25% of a sample with 90,000 to 120,000 clones, 67% of them seen once. The CDR3 is 14 amino acids. The germline V gene has CDR1 SEHNR and CDR2 FQNEAQ (reference sequence). V was trimmed by 5 bases and J by 0 bases, leaving 8 bases between them. Study-level results: Memory subsets generally showed smaller estimated richness than naive subsets did.

None of the donors, who were healthy HIV-negative adults, had recently had acute infections or vaccinations. This clone was detected once. The antigen remains unidentified. The chain employs TRBV7-9 and TRBJ2-1, with D uncertain. Material: memory CD8+ T cells sorted from blood. As to subset: CD45RO+ cells pooled with CCR7-negative TemRA cells. The clonotype originates from a woman under 40 in good health. CDR3 amino acids: CASSRLSSYNEQFF. The CDR3 nucleotides read TGTGCCAGCAGCCGACTCAGCTCCTACAATGAGCAGTTCTTC. Using reference TRBV7-9 and TRBJ2-1 for the parts outside the CDR3, the full variable domain is DTGVSQNPRHKITKRGQNVTFRCDPISEHNRLYWYRQTLGQGPEFLTYFQNEAQLEKSRLLSDRFSAERPKGSFSTLEIQRTEQGDSAMYLCASSRLSSYNEQFFGPGTRLTVL.